Below are 6 T cell receptor beta chains sequenced from a single sample in a study of blood T cell repertoires in COVID-19. This table comes from immunoSEQ multiplex PCR, and its TCRdb copy is limited to in-frame clones, with some not included. The sample records about 85,000 clones, more than 80% being singletons. Sequenced: peripheral blood. Source of these receptors: a human donor in a cohort sampled during active COVID-19.

The genes are TRBV29-1 and TRBJ1-5; possible D gene TRBD1, 6 bases. The CDR3 sequence is 15 residues long. The V end was cut by 5 bases, the J end by 0 bases, with 14 bases between. Germline values: CDR1 SQVTM, CDR2 ANQGSEA. In DNA, the CDR3 is TGCAGCGTTTCTAAAACAGGGAATAGCAATCAGCCCCAGCATTTT. It encodes CSVSKTGNSNQPQHF.

This clone was seen only a few times. The genes are TRBV2 and TRBJ2-3, with a tentative D call TRBD1 (5 bases). V was cut by 1 base and J by 6 bases, with 11 bases left in between. Germline CDR1 is SNHLY and CDR2 is FYNNEI. The CDR3 extends over 14 amino acids. The chain's CDR3 is CASSEGVAGDTQYF. The CDR3 nucleotides read TGTGCCAGCAGTGAAGGGGTAGCAGGGGATACGCAGTATTTT.

The chain has TRBV2 and TRBJ2-7; D perhaps matches TRBD1 (6 bases). V was trimmed by 6 bases and J by 2 bases, leaving 8 bases between them. Germline-derived CDR1 and CDR2 are SNHLY and FYNNEI. CDR3 size: 12 residues. The CDR3 sequence: CASRDSTYEQYF. CDR3 DNA sequence: TGTGCCAGCAGGGACAGTACCTACGAGCAGTACTTC.

This rearrangement joins TRBV5-1 to TRBJ2-3; TRBD2 is a possible D gene (7 bases). Germline loops: CDR1 SGHRS, CDR2 YFSETQ. V lost 0 bases and J 1 base, leaving 12 bases between the germline ends. CDR3 length: 16 amino acids. The CDR3 DNA reads TGCGCCAGCAGCTTGGGACCGGGGGGCGGCACAGATACGCAGTATTTT. Protein sequence: CASSLGPGGGTDTQYF.

The chain carries TRBV9 and TRBJ2-1; TRBD2 agrees at 9 bases. CDR3 size: 16 residues. Germline assignment: CDR1 SGDLS and CDR2 YYNGEE. J lost 8 bases, V lost 4 bases, and 13 bases had no gene match. CDR3 residues: CASSTHLAGPGDEQFF. CDR3 nucleotides: TGTGCCAGCAGCACCCACCTAGCGGGGCCTGGGGATGAGCAGTTCTTC.

V usage is TRBV30 and J usage is TRBJ1-6; no definite D call. Germline V gene lookup returns CDR1 GTSNPN and CDR2 SVGIG (reference sequence). This CDR3 region has 12 residues. V dropped 0 bases and J dropped 9 bases, with 6 bases sitting between them. CDR3 DNA: TGTGCCTGGAGTGTTAGAGGTTCACCCCTCCACTTT. Amino acid sequence: CAWSVRGSPLHF.